One sample yielded the 15 T cell receptor beta chains listed below, sequenced in a study of blood T cell repertoires in COVID-19. Repertoires were generated with immunoSEQ multiplex PCR, while TCRdb's copy carries only in-frame clones and drops some. The profile covers about 100,000 clones, with 80% appearing a single time and around 30% taken by the ten largest. Specimen: peripheral blood. The origin of the receptors is a man between 65 and 85 years old with active or convalescent COVID-19.

The chain combines TRBV9 with TRBJ2-7; tentatively, D is TRBD2 (5 bases). The CDR3 covers 15 residues. The germline V gene has CDR1 SGDLS and CDR2 YYNGEE. The V end lost 0 bases, the J end lost 4 bases, and 14 bases lay between the germline ends. The CDR3 is CASSVGAGRGYEQYF. CDR3 bases: TGTGCCAGCAGCGTAGGTGCTGGGAGAGGTTACGAGCAGTACTTC.

The chain joins TRBV28 to TRBJ1-4; TRBD1 aligns across 8 bases. The CDR3 sequence is 15 residues long. The germline gives CDR1 MDHEN, CDR2 SYDVKM. The V and J ends lost 5 bases and 5 bases, in that order; junction bases with no gene match: 7. The CDR3 DNA sequence: TGTGCCAGCAGTCCCTCAGGACAGGGAAATGAAAAACTGTTTTTT. Protein product: CASSPSGQGNEKLFF.

The table lists this clone with a few counts. The chain carries TRBV2 and TRBJ1-6; D not certain. Trimming pared 2 bases from V and 8 bases from J, leaving 13 bases between. The CDR3 contains 15 residues. In germline, CDR1 is SNHLY, CDR2 FYNNEI. The CDR3 coding sequence is TGTGCCAGCAGTGAAATATTCGGAGGAGATTCACCCCTCCACTTT. Its protein product is CASSEIFGGDSPLHF.

This chain joins TRBV5-1 and TRBJ2-7; D gene unclear. The CDR3 is 13 amino acids. Trimming stripped 2 bases from V and 4 bases from J, with 10 bases between. Germline CDR1 SGHRS, CDR2 YFSETQ. The DNA of the CDR3 is TGCGCCAGCAGCTTCCCGGTTTTGTACGAGCAGTACTTC. Its translation: CASSFPVLYEQYF.

V is TRBV25-1 and J is TRBJ1-1, with a possible D match to TRBD1 (5 bases). There are 14 residues in the CDR3. CDR1 is MGHDK, CDR2 SYGVNS, per germline. The V and J ends lost 3 bases and 4 bases respectively, with 12 bases between them. The CDR3, as DNA: TGTGCCAGCAGTGACAACCAGGGTCCCACTGAAGCTTTCTTT. It encodes CASSDNQGPTEAFF.

This chain links TRBV12-3 or TRBV12-4 with TRBJ1-1; TRBD1 agrees at 9 bases. This CDR3 is built from 13 residues. Trimming removed 5 bases from V and 8 bases from J; junction bases left unmatched: 6. CDR3 DNA sequence: TGTGCCAGCAGTCCGGGGACAGGGAGGGAAGCTTTCTTT. Protein product: CASSPGTGREAFF.

The gene calls are TRBV7-2 and TRBJ1-5, with a weak D call TRBD1 (6 bases). Trimming took 3 bases from V and 7 from J, leaving 10 bases between them. CDR3 length: 13 amino acids. Per germline, CDR1 SGHTA and CDR2 FQGNSA. CDR3 nucleotide sequence: TGTGCCAGCAGCTTGGGGGCACGGCAGCCCCAGCATTTT. This codes for CASSLGARQPQHF.

This clone was detected a few times. V usage is TRBV3-1 (or the pseudogene TRBV3-2) and J usage is TRBJ2-3; 12 nucleotides align to TRBD1. The CDR3 is 17 residues long. Trimming cost V 5 bases and J 0 bases; bases outside gene matches: 6. Germline CDR1 and CDR2: LGHDT and YNNKEL (reference sequence). As DNA, the CDR3 is TGTGCCAGCAGCTCCGGGACAGGGGGCTACAGCACAGATACGCAGTATTTT. Protein: CASSSGTGGYSTDTQYF.

The rearrangement links TRBV30 to TRBJ1-6; D may be TRBD1 (6 bases). There are 13 residues in the CDR3. CDR1 is GTSNPN and CDR2 is SVGIG in the germline V gene (reference sequence). CDR3 nucleotide sequence: TGTGCGCAACAGGGCTCCTATAATTCACCCCTCCACTTT. Its protein product is CAQQGSYNSPLHF.

There are a few counts of this clone. The V and J genes are TRBV7-2 and TRBJ2-5; possible D gene TRBD1, 7 bases. This CDR3 contains 17 residues. Germline V lookup: CDR1 SGHTA, CDR2 FQGNSA. Trimming pared 4 bases from V and 6 bases from J, leaving 24 bases between. CDR3 bases: TGTGCCAGCAGCTACCTCGGGGGACAGCAACTAAGTCAGACCCAGTACTTC. Its translation: CASSYLGGQQLSQTQYF.

This clone was observed once. The chain is built from TRBV7-9 and TRBJ2-3; TRBD1 matches at 7 bases. Germline V gene lookup returns CDR1 SEHNR and CDR2 FQNEAQ (reference sequence). V gave up 4 bases and J gave up 3 bases; unmatched junction bases: 16. The CDR3 has 18 amino acids. DNA for the CDR3: TGTGCCAGCAGCTCGACAGGGTTAAGGTCTTCTAGAACAGATACGCAGTATTTT. This encodes CASSSTGLRSSRTDTQYF.

This rearrangement joins TRBV5-5 to TRBJ1-1, with D tentatively TRBD1 (6 bases). The CDR3 spans 14 residues. V gave up 2 bases and J gave up 3 bases, with 11 bases separating them. CDR1 and CDR2 from the germline V gene are SGHKS and YYEKEE (reference sequence). Here the CDR3 reads CASSLSQGDTEAFF. Here the CDR3 DNA reads TGTGCCAGCAGCTTATCACAGGGCGACACTGAAGCTTTCTTT.

The rearrangement uses TRBV14 and TRBJ1-3; no clear D gene. V lost 1 base and J lost 4, with 14 bases in between. Germline lookup yields CDR1 SGHDN and CDR2 FVKESK. CDR3 length equals 16 residues. Here the CDR3 DNA reads TGTGCCAGCAGCCAAGTTCCGGGGTCGGCCGGAAACACCATATATTTT. Its protein is CASSQVPGSAGNTIYF.

The rearrangement joins TRBV2 to TRBJ2-3; D is undetermined. V was pared by 6 bases and J by 1 base, with 11 bases between. The CDR3 length is 14 residues. Germline CDR1 reads SNHLY; CDR2 reads FYNNEI. This CDR3 reads CASRIPRGTDTQYF. Written as DNA, the CDR3 is TGTGCCAGCAGAATACCACGGGGCACAGATACGCAGTATTTT.

This clone was detected a few times. The chain recombines TRBV5-4 with TRBJ2-7; 8 positions match TRBD2. After removal of 3 bases from V and 3 bases from J, the junction contained 8 bases not matched to a gene. The CDR3 spans 15 residues. Germline CDR1 and CDR2: SGHNT and YYREEE (reference sequence). The CDR3 DNA sequence: TGTGCCAGCAGCTACGAAACTAGCGGCCGCTACGAGCAGTACTTC. Translating it yields CASSYETSGRYEQYF.